This entry lists 21 T cell receptor beta chains sequenced from one sample in a study of CD8 T cells in Susac syndrome. It was with random hexamers that about 0.45 to 1 ug RNA was reverse transcribed. TCRdb re-called the immunoSEQ multiplex PCR reads through MiXCR, storing one row per CDR3 protein. The sample yields under 200,000 distinct CDR3 sequences, approximately 95% seen once. The material sequenced was CD4+ T cells from PBMCs. Receptors originate from a human donor in good health.

The CDR3 region has the DNA TGTGCCAGCAGTCCGATACAGGATTACGGGCCCCAGCATTTT. Translating it yields CASSPIQDYGPQHF. The chain combines TRBV12-3 or TRBV12-4 with TRBJ1-5; D may be TRBD1 (5 bases). V was pared by 5 bases and J by 9 bases, with 17 bases between. The CDR3 has 14 residues.

The V gene is TRBV7-9, the J gene TRBJ2-7, with D perhaps matching TRBD1 (5 bases). Germline CDR1 and CDR2: SEHNR and FQNEAQ (reference sequence). The CDR3 is 15 amino acids. V lost 5 bases to trimming and J lost 2 bases, with 16 bases between them. CDR3 bases: TGTGCCAGCAGCGCCCTAGGGGCCTGGACCTACGAGCAGTACTTC. It codes for CASSALGAWTYEQYF.

The rearrangement uses TRBV7-2 and TRBJ2-7, with a tentative D call TRBD1 (5 bases). In germline, CDR1 is SGHTA, CDR2 FQGNSA. V was trimmed by 1 base and J by 1 base, leaving 11 bases between them. CDR3 length equals 15 residues. The CDR3 loop is CASSLGLTGSYEQYV. CDR3 nucleotides: TGTGCCAGCAGCTTAGGCCTTACAGGATCCTACGAGCAGTACGTC.

This chain joins TRBV29-1 and TRBJ1-2; 9 bases match TRBD1. This CDR3 is 14 amino acids long. V lost 3 bases and J lost 8; bases outside the gene matches: 10. The germline gives CDR1 SQVTM, CDR2 ANQGSEA. DNA of the CDR3: TGCAGCGTTGATATACAGGGGGCTTGGAGCGGCTACACCTTC. This encodes CSVDIQGAWSGYTF.

This chain joins TRBV20-1 and TRBJ2-1; 7 nucleotides line up with TRBD2. Per the germline V gene, CDR1 is DFQATT and CDR2 is SNEGSKA (reference sequence). The V and J ends lost 6 bases and 0 bases, in that order; junction bases with no gene match: 5. CDR3 size: 14 residues. CDR3 DNA sequence: TGCAGTGCCGGCCGGGAGGCCTCCTACAATGAGCAGTTCTTC. Its protein is CSAGREASYNEQFF.

This rearrangement joins TRBV12-3 or TRBV12-4 to TRBJ2-7; D is perhaps TRBD2 (5 bases). V was cut by 3 bases and J by 6 bases, with 12 bases left in between. The CDR3 runs 13 residues. CDR3 loop: CASSFSITSEQYV. CDR3 in DNA: TGTGCCAGCAGTTTTAGCATTACTAGCGAGCAGTACGTC.

The V and J genes are TRBV29-1 and TRBJ2-1; D tentatively fits TRBD1 or TRBD2 (6 bases each). Between the trimmed V and J ends, which lost 7 bases and 6 bases, there was a span of 16 bases. Germline loops: CDR1 SQVTM, CDR2 ANQGSEA. This CDR3 is built from 13 residues. The CDR3 protein is CSGVEGGGNEQFF. CDR3 in DNA: TGCAGCGGGGTGGAGGGGGGAGGCAATGAGCAGTTCTTC.

This rearrangement joins TRBV29-1 to TRBJ2-1, with D hard to call. Trimming pared 7 bases from V and 3 bases from J, leaving 10 bases between. The CDR3 spans 12 residues. CDR1 is SQVTM and CDR2 is ANQGSEA in the germline V gene. CDR3 protein: CSATPGYNEQFF. The CDR3 DNA follows: TGCAGCGCTACCCCAGGCTACAATGAGCAGTTCTTC.

The V gene is TRBV19, the J gene TRBJ2-7; D unclear. V lost 3 bases and J 12 bases, leaving 12 bases between the germline ends. The CDR3 is made up of 11 amino acids. In germline, CDR1 is LNHDA, CDR2 SQIVND (reference sequence). The CDR3 DNA reads TGTGCCAGTAGTATCACGGGTGGGATGTACTTC. Protein: CASSITGGMYF.

This clonotype occurred once. The genes are TRBV27 and TRBJ2-2, with D hard to call. CDR3 length equals 13 residues. Germline lookup yields CDR1 MNHEY and CDR2 SMNVEV (reference sequence). Trimming took off 3 bases at V and 9 bases at J, with 11 bases between the two ends. CDR3 loop: CASSFENRWELFF. The CDR3 nucleotides are TGTGCCAGCAGTTTTGAGAACCGTTGGGAGCTGTTTTTT.

The chain couples TRBV20-1 to TRBJ2-7; maybe TRBD2 (6 bases). V was cut by 3 bases and J by 4 bases, with 19 bases left in between. The CDR3 has 15 residues. The germline gives CDR1 DFQATT, CDR2 SNEGSKA (reference sequence). The CDR3 DNA reads TGCAGTGCTAGCTCCCGGGGGACCACAAAGTACGAGCAGTACTTC. Translation gives CSASSRGTTKYEQYF.

The chain has TRBV6-1 and TRBJ1-1; no clear D gene. The CDR3 runs to 11 residues. Per the germline V gene, CDR1 is MNHNS and CDR2 is SASEGT. V was trimmed by 10 bases and J by 7 bases, leaving 13 bases between them. CDR3 amino acids: CATHEDGEAFF. The CDR3 DNA is TGTGCCACCCACGAGGACGGTGAAGCTTTCTTT.

The gene calls are TRBV29-1 and TRBJ1-1; D ambiguous. The V gene lost 6 bases and the J gene lost 10 bases, with 15 bases spanning the gap. This CDR3 spans 11 amino acids. Germline values: CDR1 SQVTM, CDR2 ANQGSEA. The CDR3 is CSVSRRRIAFF. CDR3 DNA sequence: TGCAGCGTATCCAGGAGGAGGATAGCTTTCTTT.

This clonotype has just one count. The V call is TRBV19, the J call TRBJ2-2; 8 bases map to TRBD1. Germline lookup yields CDR1 LNHDA and CDR2 SQIVND (reference sequence). This CDR3 region has 15 residues. The V gene end was trimmed by 4 bases and the J gene end by 3 bases; junction bases not matched to a gene: 4. CDR3 in DNA: TGTGCCAGTAGTACCAGGGGGCGTGACACCGGGGAGCTGTTTTTT. This gives the protein CASSTRGRDTGELFF. The full variable domain, rest sourced from reference TRBV19 and TRBJ2-2, is DGGITQSPKYLFRKEGQNVTLSCEQNLNHDAMYWYRQDPGQGLRLIYYSQIVNDFQKGDIAEGYSVSREKKESFPLTVTSAQKNPTAFYLCASSTRGRDTGELFFGEGSRLTVL.

The V gene is TRBV30, the J gene TRBJ2-1, with D unresolved. Germline CDR1 reads GTSNPN; CDR2 reads SVGIG (reference sequence). The CDR3 spans 11 residues. Trimming took 3 bases from V and 5 from J, leaving 5 bases between them. CDR3 bases: TGTGCCTGGAGCCAGGACAATGAGCAGTTCTTC. Amino acid sequence: CAWSQDNEQFF.

The genes are TRBV6-4 and TRBJ1-1; no definite D call. Germline CDR1 is MRHNA and CDR2 is SNTAGT. V was cut by 2 bases and J by 8 bases, with 12 bases left in between. This CDR3 contains 13 residues. CDR3 sequence: CASSDPPGSEAFF. As DNA, the CDR3 is TGTGCCAGCAGTGACCCCCCCGGGTCAGAAGCTTTCTTT.

V gene TRBV1 combines with J gene TRBJ2-7. TRBV1 is noted as a pseudogene. This CDR3 is built from 10 residues. The CDR3 region is CTSSYYEQYV. DNA of the CDR3: TGCACCAGCAGCTACTACGAGCAGTACGTC.

V is TRBV12-3 or TRBV12-4 and J is TRBJ2-6; 7 bases are a match to TRBD2. V dropped 3 bases and J dropped 4; count of bases not matched to a gene: 3. The CDR3 is 15 residues long. This CDR3 is CASSLRGTGANVLTF. CDR3 DNA sequence: TGTGCCAGCAGTTTGCGGGGGACCGGGGCCAACGTCCTGACTTTC.

This sequence joins TRBV9 and TRBJ2-2; no definite D call. This CDR3 contains 14 residues. The germline gives CDR1 SGDLS, CDR2 YYNGEE. V was trimmed by 3 bases and J by 6 bases, leaving 12 bases between them. CDR3 loop: CASSGPDGSGELFF. CDR3 nucleotides: TGTGCCAGCAGCGGGCCGGATGGTTCCGGGGAGCTGTTTTTT.

This chain joins TRBV30 and TRBJ1-5; the D gene is possibly TRBD1 (6 bases). This CDR3 has 13 amino acids. V lost 1 base and J lost 5, with 9 bases in between. The V gene's germline CDR1 is GTSNPN and CDR2 SVGIG (reference sequence). This CDR3 reads CAWSGGADQPQHF. The CDR3 DNA reads TGTGCCTGGAGTGGGGGGGCGGATCAGCCCCAGCATTTT.

This clonotype appeared once. V usage is TRBV29-1 and J usage is TRBJ1-4; D is possibly TRBD1 (5 bases). The CDR3 covers 13 residues. Germline V gene sequence: CDR1 SQVTM, CDR2 ANQGSEA. The V end lost 5 bases, the J end lost 6 bases, and 13 bases lay between the germline ends. Here the CDR3 reads CSVRPGGDEKLFF. In nucleotides, the CDR3 is TGCAGCGTTCGACCCGGGGGGGATGAAAAACTGTTTTTT.